Below are 15 T cell receptor beta chains sequenced from a single sample in a study of T cells in Graves' hyperthyroidism and ophthalmopathy. What was amplified from RNA transcripts were TCR beta CDR3 regions. A first-round RT-PCR of the TCR CDR3 used the HTBI primer set. TCRdb recomputed calls from the multiplex PCR reads with MiXCR, one row per CDR3 protein. The data show hundreds of thousands of distinct CDR3 sequences, around 21% seen once. Material: blood. These receptors were obtained from a man aged 25 to 40 with Graves' ophthalmopathy.

This clonotype turned up a few times. Since no conserved phenylalanine or tryptophan closes the CDR3, a read error is the likely cause. The chain recombines TRBV27 with TRBJ1-1; tentative D call: TRBD1 (5 bases). This CDR3 comprises 13 residues. Trimming removed 7 bases at V and 1 base at J, with 10 bases between. Germline V CDR1 and CDR2: MNHEY, SMNVEV (reference sequence). The CDR3 here is CASTRDRNTEAFL. CDR3 DNA: TGTGCCAGCACCCGGGACCGGAACACTGAAGCTTTCCTT.

This clonotype was seen ten or more times. The J gene is TRBJ1-2, the V gene TRBV3-1; D gene ambiguous. The CDR3 extends over 13 amino acids. Per germline, CDR1 LGHDT and CDR2 YNNKEL (reference sequence). V was trimmed by 1 base and J by 1 base, leaving 4 bases between them. This CDR3 reads CASSQGNNYGYTF. DNA of the CDR3: TGTGCCAGCAGCCAAGGCAATAACTATGGCTACACCTTC.

The chain combines TRBV2 with TRBJ1-2; D remains unclear. V gave up 4 bases and J gave up 7 bases, with 4 bases separating them. The CDR3 runs 10 residues. Germline V CDR1 and CDR2: SNHLY, FYNNEI. CDR3 amino acids: CASSVGGYTF. The CDR3 coding sequence is TGTGCCAGCAGTGTTGGTGGCTACACCTTC.

The chain uses TRBV28 and TRBJ1-5; a possible D gene is TRBD1 (5 bases). The V end was cut by 3 bases, the J end by 3 bases, with 9 bases between. The CDR3 covers 14 residues. CDR1 and CDR2 (germline): MDHEN, SYDVKM. CDR3 sequence reads: CASSFAGPNQPQHF. The DNA of the CDR3 is TGTGCCAGCAGTTTCGCAGGGCCCAATCAGCCCCAGCATTTT.

The gene calls are TRBV28 and TRBJ1-1, with TRBD1 identical over 9 bases. With V trimmed by 7 bases and J by 0 bases, 3 bases remained unmatched. CDR1 and CDR2 from the germline V gene are MDHEN and SYDVKM. This CDR3 is 14 amino acids long. CDR3 DNA sequence: TGTGCCAGCACGGACAGGGGACTGAACACTGAAGCTTTCTTT. This sequence encodes CASTDRGLNTEAFF.

The chain is built from TRBV13 and TRBJ2-3; D is uncertain. This CDR3 is built from 19 residues. Trimming shortened V by 5 bases and J by 2 bases, and 26 bases separated the two germline ends. Germline CDR1 and CDR2: PRHDT and FYEKMQ (reference sequence). The CDR3 is CASSHMVFGSRVYTDTQYF. The CDR3 DNA reads TGTGCCAGCAGCCATATGGTGTTTGGTAGCCGGGTCTACACAGATACGCAGTATTTT.

This clonotype was found a few times. The chain is built from TRBV5-1 and TRBJ2-5; D may be TRBD2 (5 bases). This CDR3 is 13 amino acids long. The germline V gene has CDR1 SGHRS and CDR2 YFSETQ. Trimming stripped 4 bases from V and 5 bases from J, with 12 bases between. This chain's CDR3 is CASSGVSGETQYF. CDR3 bases: TGCGCCAGCAGCGGGGTGTCGGGGGAGACCCAGTACTTC.

This clonotype was observed a handful of times. The CDR3 sequence is CASRRGPQETQYF. The DNA of the CDR3 is TGTGCCAGCCGACGCGGTCCTCAAGAGACCCAGTACTTC. The chain recombines TRBV7-9 with TRBJ2-5; D gene uncertain. V was cut by 8 bases and J by 2 bases, with 12 bases left in between. CDR3 length equals 13 residues. Germline loops: CDR1 SEHNR, CDR2 FQNEAQ (reference sequence).

This clonotype was observed a few times. The J gene is TRBJ2-5, the V gene TRBV28; D gene ambiguous. CDR3 length equals 12 residues. Germline lookup yields CDR1 MDHEN and CDR2 SYDVKM. The ends were cut back, 5 bases at V and 5 bases at J, with 9 bases in the middle. The CDR3 is CASSRKLETQYF. The CDR3 region has the DNA TGTGCCAGCAGTAGAAAACTGGAGACCCAGTACTTC. Looking up the rest from reference TRBV28 and TRBJ2-5 gives the full variable domain: DVKVTQSSRYLVKRTGEKVFLECVQDMDHENMFWYRQDPGLGLRLIYFSYDVKMKEKGDIPEGYSVSREKKERFSLILESASTNQTSMYLCASSRKLETQYFGPGTRLLVL.

This clonotype was recorded a few times. The chain links TRBV29-1 to TRBJ2-7; 10 nucleotides align to TRBD1. After removal of 7 bases from V and 3 bases from J, the junction contained 3 bases not matched to a gene. This CDR3 is 12 amino acids long. The germline gives CDR1 SQVTM, CDR2 ANQGSEA. The CDR3 DNA reads TGCAGCGCCAGGACAGGGGGCTACGAGCAGTACTTC. As protein: CSARTGGYEQYF.

This clonotype was counted a few times. The chain is built from TRBV28 and TRBJ1-5, with TRBD1 matching over 7 bases. The CDR3 extends over 15 amino acids. The J segment lost 5 bases and the V segment lost 7 bases, leaving 11 bases of the junction unmatched. Germline assignment: CDR1 MDHEN and CDR2 SYDVKM. Written as DNA, the CDR3 is TGTGCCAGCAATTCCGGAGGGGGCAGGGATCAGCCCCAGCATTTT. Protein: CASNSGGGRDQPQHF.

DNA of the CDR3: TGTGCCTGGAGTGCCCTACTATCTAAACCGCCTGATACGCTGTTTTTT. Translating gives CAWSALLSKPPDTLFF. The chain uses TRBV30 and TRBJ2-2; D remains ambiguous. This CDR3 has 16 residues. Germline CDR1 is GTSNPN and CDR2 is SVGIG (reference sequence). Trimming left V 1 base short and J 13 bases short, with 25 bases between. Supplemented by reference TRBV30 and TRBJ2-2, the full variable domain reads SQTIHQWPATLVQPVGSPLSLECTVEGTSNPNLYWYRQAAGRGLQLLFYSVGIGQISSEVPQNLSASRPQDRQFILSSKKLLLSDSGFYLCAWSALLSKPPDTLFFGEGSRLTVL.

This clonotype was recorded a few times. The chain uses TRBV3-1 and TRBJ2-5, with TRBD2 matching 8 bases. The CDR3 contains 16 residues. The J segment lost 3 bases and the V segment lost 0 bases, leaving 6 bases of the junction unmatched. Germline loops: CDR1 LGHDT, CDR2 YNNKEL (reference sequence). For the CDR3, the DNA is TGTGCCAGCAGCCAAGATCTGAGTAGCGGGAAAGAGACCCAGTACTTC. Translating it yields CASSQDLSSGKETQYF.

This rearrangement joins TRBV24-1 to TRBJ2-3; a possible D gene is TRBD1 (5 bases). The CDR3 has 14 amino acids. CDR1 KGHDR and CDR2 SFDVKD come from the germline V gene. The V and J ends lost 1 base and 9 bases respectively, with 13 bases between them. In DNA, the CDR3 is TGTGCCACCAGTGATTTAAGGACACCGATCACGCAGTATTTT. Translation gives CATSDLRTPITQYF.

This clonotype was seen a few times. V is TRBV12-3 or TRBV12-4 and J is TRBJ2-2; D not resolved. Trimming stripped 3 bases from V and 4 bases from J, with 9 bases between. CDR3 length equals 14 residues. Here the CDR3 reads CASSFRSTTGELFF. The CDR3 nucleotides read TGTGCCAGCAGTTTTCGGTCAACCACCGGGGAGCTGTTTTTT.